The 13 T cell receptor beta chains below were found in one sample sequenced in a study of shared clonotypes between healthy human individuals. The data were produced by immunoSEQ multiplex PCR, yet TCRdb's version contains in-frame clones alone and is incomplete. This table holds millions of clones, roughly 93% found once. Input material: naive CD4+ T cells from PBMCs. This sample's subset: CD45RA+ positively selected. These receptors were obtained from a man between 18 and 29 years old in good health. Some clones in this sample may be carry-over from other donors' samples.

This clone showed up just a few times. Other DNA sequences in this specimen translate into the identical CDR3. The rearrangement links TRBV20-1 to TRBJ2-2, with no clear D. The germline V and J ends were trimmed by 3 bases and 6 bases, with 5 bases remaining between them. Germline V gene lookup returns CDR1 DFQATT and CDR2 SNEGSKA (reference sequence). This CDR3 has 11 residues. The chain's CDR3 is CSASRAGELFF. The CDR3 DNA reads as TGCAGTGCTAGTAGGGCCGGGGAGCTGTTTTTT.

This clone was seen just once. The J gene is TRBJ1-5, the V gene TRBV7-2; tentatively, D is TRBD1 (5 bases). Germline CDR1 and CDR2: SGHTA and FQGNSA. The CDR3 spans 18 residues. Trimming took off 8 bases at V and 6 bases at J, with 29 bases between the two ends. For the CDR3, the DNA is TGTGCCAGCCGACCGATAGGGGCTTGGATGGGGGGATCTCAGCCCCAGCATTTT. Translation: CASRPIGAWMGGSQPQHF.

The chain links TRBV6-5 to TRBJ1-4; no firm D call. Germline V gene data show CDR1 as MNHEY and CDR2 as SVGAGI. The CDR3 has 13 amino acids. The ends were cut back, 5 bases at V and 3 bases at J, with 7 bases in the middle. The CDR3 DNA reads as TGTGCCAGCAGTGTCAGCTCTAATGAAAAACTGTTTTTT. This sequence encodes CASSVSSNEKLFF.

For this clone: This same CDR3 is encoded by further DNA sequences in the sample. V is TRBV18 and J is TRBJ2-2; D unclear. In germline, CDR1 is KGHSH, CDR2 LQKENI. CDR3 length: 15 residues. The V end lost 3 bases, the J end lost 4 bases, and 12 bases lay between the germline ends. The CDR3 sequence: CASSPDGRSTGELFF. Here the CDR3 DNA reads TGTGCCAGCTCACCTGACGGCCGATCCACCGGGGAGCTGTTTTTT.

V and J are TRBV5-1 and TRBJ2-1; 7 nucleotides agree with TRBD1. V gave up 6 bases and J gave up 5 bases; unmatched junction bases: 8. The CDR3 totals 14 residues. The germline CDR1 and CDR2 sequences are SGHRS and YFSETQ. The CDR3 DNA reads TGCGCCAGCAAGACCGGGACAGCTAACAATGAGCAGTTCTTC. This translates into CASKTGTANNEQFF.

This CDR3 reads CASRPLGGEQFF. Written as DNA, the CDR3 is TGTGCCAGCAGGCCCCTGGGTGGGGAGCAGTTCTTC. The rearrangement uses TRBV6-1 and TRBJ2-1; no clear D gene. This CDR3 has 12 amino acids. Germline loops: CDR1 MNHNS, CDR2 SASEGT. The V end was cut by 6 bases, the J end by 10 bases, with 13 bases between.

This chain joins TRBV15 and TRBJ1-4; the match to TRBD1 covers 7 bases. Trimming cost V 1 base and J 8 bases; bases outside gene matches: 10. Germline V gene lookup returns CDR1 LNHNV and CDR2 YYDKDF (reference sequence). This CDR3 is 16 amino acids long. The CDR3 protein is CATSRAQTGFNEKLFF. CDR3 bases: TGTGCCACCAGCAGAGCCCAGACAGGGTTTAACGAAAAACTGTTTTTT. Complete variable domain (other parts from reference TRBV15 and TRBJ1-4): DAMVIQNPRYQVTQFGKPVTLSCSQTLNHNVMYWYQQKSSQAPKLLFHYYDKDFNNEADTPDNFQSRRPNTSFCFLDIRSPGLGDTAMYLCATSRAQTGFNEKLFFGSGTQLSVL.

The chain carries TRBV28 and TRBJ1-5; D not resolved. This CDR3 contains 14 residues. Germline values: CDR1 MDHEN, CDR2 SYDVKM. V was trimmed by 3 bases and J by 5 bases, leaving 11 bases between them. The CDR3 here is CASSFRQEHQPQHF. In DNA form, the CDR3 reads TGTGCCAGCAGTTTCCGGCAGGAACATCAGCCCCAGCATTTT.

V usage is TRBV7-9 and J usage is TRBJ1-1; D remains unclear. This CDR3 contains 12 residues. V gave up 7 bases and J gave up 8 bases, with 14 bases separating them. Germline V CDR1 and CDR2: SEHNR, FQNEAQ (reference sequence). The CDR3 sequence: CASTSSDAEAFF. In DNA form, the CDR3 reads TGTGCCAGCACCTCCAGCGACGCCGAAGCTTTCTTT.

With regard to this clone: A junction boundary mismatches the germline segment, possibly from a read error. The chain is built from TRBV7-9 and TRBJ1-5; D call uncertain. CDR1 SEHNR and CDR2 FQNEAQ come from the germline V gene (reference sequence). CDR3 length: 13 amino acids. CDR3: CASSLGPTYIPNF. The DNA of the CDR3 is TGTGCCAGCAGCTTGGGCCCCACATACATACCCAATTTT.

The chain has TRBV4-1 and TRBJ2-7; no definite D call. V was pared by 0 bases and J by 0 bases, with 12 bases between. From germline, CDR1 is MGHRA and CDR2 YSYEKL. The CDR3 runs to 16 residues. The DNA of the CDR3 is TGCGCCAGCAGCCAAGAATACCTATCAAGCTCCTACGAGCAGTACTTC. Protein product: CASSQEYLSSSYEQYF.

The V and J genes are TRBV19 and TRBJ2-3; the D gene is possibly TRBD2 (5 bases). Germline-derived CDR1 and CDR2 are LNHDA and SQIVND (reference sequence). Trimming removed 6 bases from V and 3 bases from J, with 7 bases in between. CDR3 size: 12 residues. The CDR3 spells CASSGVTDTQYF. CDR3 in DNA: TGTGCCAGTAGCGGGGTGACAGATACGCAGTATTTT.

The V and J genes are TRBV9 and TRBJ2-2; perhaps TRBD1 as D (5 bases). Germline CDR1 reads SGDLS; CDR2 reads YYNGEE. The CDR3 is made up of 14 amino acids. V lost 5 bases to trimming and J lost 1 base, with 9 bases between them. The CDR3 nucleotides are TGTGCCAGCAGGGGGCCGGGGAACACCGGGGAGCTGTTTTTT. This translates into CASRGPGNTGELFF.